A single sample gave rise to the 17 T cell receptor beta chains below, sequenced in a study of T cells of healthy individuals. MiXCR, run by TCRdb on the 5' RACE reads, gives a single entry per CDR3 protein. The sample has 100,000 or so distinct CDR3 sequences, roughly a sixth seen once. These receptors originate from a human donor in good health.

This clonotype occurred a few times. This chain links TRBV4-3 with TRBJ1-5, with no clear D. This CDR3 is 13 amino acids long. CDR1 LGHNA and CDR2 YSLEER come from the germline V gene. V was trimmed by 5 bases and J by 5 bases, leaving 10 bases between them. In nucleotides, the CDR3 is TGCGCCAGCAGCTTAGGCGGGCATCAGCCCCAGCATTTT. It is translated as CASSLGGHQPQHF.

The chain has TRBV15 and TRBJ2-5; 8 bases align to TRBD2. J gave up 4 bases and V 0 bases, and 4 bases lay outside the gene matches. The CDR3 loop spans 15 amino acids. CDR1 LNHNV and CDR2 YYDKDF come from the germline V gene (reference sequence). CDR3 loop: CATSRDVREGETQYF. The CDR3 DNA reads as TGTGCCACCAGCAGAGATGTTCGGGAGGGAGAGACCCAGTACTTC.

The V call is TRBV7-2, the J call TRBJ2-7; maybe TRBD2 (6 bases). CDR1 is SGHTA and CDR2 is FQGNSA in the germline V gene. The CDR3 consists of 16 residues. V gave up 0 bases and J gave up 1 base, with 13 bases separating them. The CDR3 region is CASSLAGPRGSYEQYF. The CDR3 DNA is TGTGCCAGCAGCTTAGCCGGGCCCCGGGGGTCCTACGAGCAGTACTTC.

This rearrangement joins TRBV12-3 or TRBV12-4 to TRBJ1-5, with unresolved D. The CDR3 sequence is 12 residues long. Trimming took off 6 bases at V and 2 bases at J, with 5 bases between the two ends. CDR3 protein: CASRGRNQPQHF. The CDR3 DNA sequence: TGTGCCAGCAGAGGCCGCAATCAGCCCCAGCATTTT.

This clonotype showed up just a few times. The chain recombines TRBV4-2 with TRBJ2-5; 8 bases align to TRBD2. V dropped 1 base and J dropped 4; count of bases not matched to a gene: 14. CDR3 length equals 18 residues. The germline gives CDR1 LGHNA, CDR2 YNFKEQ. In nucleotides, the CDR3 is TGTGCCAGCAGCCAAGTCGGGGGGGCAGGGGACCCCGGAGAGACCCAGTACTTC. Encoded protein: CASSQVGGAGDPGETQYF.

This CDR3 reads CASSVDDWESYEQYF. The CDR3 nucleotides are TGTGCCAGCAGCGTAGACGACTGGGAAAGCTACGAGCAGTACTTC. This rearrangement joins TRBV9 to TRBJ2-7, with unresolved D. The ends were cut back, 0 bases at V and 3 bases at J, with 13 bases in the middle. Germline CDR1 SGDLS, CDR2 YYNGEE. The CDR3 totals 15 residues. The full variable domain, with the rest looked up from reference TRBV9 and TRBJ2-7, is DSGVTQTPKHLITATGQRVTLRCSPRSGDLSVYWYQQSLDQGLQFLIQYYNGEERAKGNILERFSAQQFPDLHSELNLSSLELGDSALYFCASSVDDWESYEQYFGPGTRLTVT.

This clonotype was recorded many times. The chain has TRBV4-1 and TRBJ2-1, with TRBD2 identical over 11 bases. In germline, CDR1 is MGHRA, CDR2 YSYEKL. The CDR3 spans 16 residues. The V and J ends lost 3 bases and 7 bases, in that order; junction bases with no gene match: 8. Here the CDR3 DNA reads TGCGCCAGCAGCCAGTCCCTTTTAGCGGGAGGGAATGAGCAGTTCTTC. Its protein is CASSQSLLAGGNEQFF.

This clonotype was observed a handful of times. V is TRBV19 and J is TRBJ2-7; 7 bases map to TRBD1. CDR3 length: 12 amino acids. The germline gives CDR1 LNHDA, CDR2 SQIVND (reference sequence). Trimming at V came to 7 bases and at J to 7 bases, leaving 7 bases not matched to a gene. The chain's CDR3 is CASNDRAGEQYF. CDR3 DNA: TGTGCCAGTAATGACAGGGCCGGGGAGCAGTACTTC.

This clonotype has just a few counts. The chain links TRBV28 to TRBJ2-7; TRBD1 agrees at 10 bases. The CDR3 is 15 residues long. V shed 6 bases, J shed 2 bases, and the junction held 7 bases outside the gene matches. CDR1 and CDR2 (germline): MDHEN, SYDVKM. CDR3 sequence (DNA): TGTGCCAGCAGCCTAATCGGGACAGGGGCCTACGAGCAGTACTTC. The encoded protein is CASSLIGTGAYEQYF.

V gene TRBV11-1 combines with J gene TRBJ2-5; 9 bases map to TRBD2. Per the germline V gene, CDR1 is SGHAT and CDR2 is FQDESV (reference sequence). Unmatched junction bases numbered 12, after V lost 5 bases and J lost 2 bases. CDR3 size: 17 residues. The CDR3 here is CASSHGLAGPPQETQYF. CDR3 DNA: TGTGCCAGCAGCCACGGGCTAGCGGGGCCGCCTCAAGAGACCCAGTACTTC.

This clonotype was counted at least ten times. CDR3 amino acids: CASSYSSRQPQHF. The CDR3 DNA is TGTGCCAGCAGTTACTCTTCCCGACAGCCCCAGCATTTT. The chain combines TRBV6-2 or TRBV6-3 with TRBJ1-5; D is unclear. V lost 0 bases and J 7 bases, leaving 7 bases between the germline ends. From germline, CDR1 is MNHEY and CDR2 SVGEGT. CDR3 length equals 13 residues.

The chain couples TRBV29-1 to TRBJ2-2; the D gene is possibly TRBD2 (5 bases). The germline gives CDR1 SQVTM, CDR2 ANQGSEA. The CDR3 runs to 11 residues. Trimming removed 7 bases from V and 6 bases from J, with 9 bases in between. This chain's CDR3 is CSARGPGELFF. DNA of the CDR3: TGCAGCGCCCGAGGGCCCGGGGAGCTGTTTTTT.

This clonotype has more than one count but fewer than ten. DNA for the CDR3: TGTGCCAGCAGTTTACGGGACATCACAGATACGCAGTATTTT. Amino acids: CASSLRDITDTQYF. V and J are TRBV28 and TRBJ2-3; weak D call: TRBD1 (6 bases). The CDR3 extends over 14 amino acids. The V end lost 2 bases, the J end lost 2 bases, and 8 bases lay between the germline ends. Germline V gives CDR1 MDHEN, CDR2 SYDVKM.

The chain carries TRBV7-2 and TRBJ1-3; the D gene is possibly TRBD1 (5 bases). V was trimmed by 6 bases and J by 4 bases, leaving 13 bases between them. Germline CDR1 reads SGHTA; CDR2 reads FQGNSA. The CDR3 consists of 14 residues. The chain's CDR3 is CASRRDFGGNTIYF. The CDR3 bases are TGTGCCAGCAGGAGGGACTTCGGCGGAAACACCATATATTTT.

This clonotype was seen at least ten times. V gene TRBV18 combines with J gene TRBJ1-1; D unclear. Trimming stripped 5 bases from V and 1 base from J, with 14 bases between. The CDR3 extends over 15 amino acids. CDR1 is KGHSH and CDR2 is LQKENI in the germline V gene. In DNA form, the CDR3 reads TGTGCCAGCTCATCGCCGGCCAACCGGAACACTGAAGCTTTCTTT. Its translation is CASSSPANRNTEAFF.

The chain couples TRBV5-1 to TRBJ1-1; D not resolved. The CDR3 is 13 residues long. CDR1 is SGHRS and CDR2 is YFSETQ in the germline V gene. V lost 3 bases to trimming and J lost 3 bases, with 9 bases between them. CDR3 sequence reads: CASSSTWYTEAFF. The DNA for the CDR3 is TGCGCCAGCAGCTCAACATGGTACACTGAAGCTTTCTTT.

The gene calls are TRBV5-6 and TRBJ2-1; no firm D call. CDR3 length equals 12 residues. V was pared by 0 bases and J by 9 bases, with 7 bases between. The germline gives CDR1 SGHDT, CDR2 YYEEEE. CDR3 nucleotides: TGTGCCAGCAGCTTGGGGACCTCTGAGCAGTTCTTC. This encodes CASSLGTSEQFF.